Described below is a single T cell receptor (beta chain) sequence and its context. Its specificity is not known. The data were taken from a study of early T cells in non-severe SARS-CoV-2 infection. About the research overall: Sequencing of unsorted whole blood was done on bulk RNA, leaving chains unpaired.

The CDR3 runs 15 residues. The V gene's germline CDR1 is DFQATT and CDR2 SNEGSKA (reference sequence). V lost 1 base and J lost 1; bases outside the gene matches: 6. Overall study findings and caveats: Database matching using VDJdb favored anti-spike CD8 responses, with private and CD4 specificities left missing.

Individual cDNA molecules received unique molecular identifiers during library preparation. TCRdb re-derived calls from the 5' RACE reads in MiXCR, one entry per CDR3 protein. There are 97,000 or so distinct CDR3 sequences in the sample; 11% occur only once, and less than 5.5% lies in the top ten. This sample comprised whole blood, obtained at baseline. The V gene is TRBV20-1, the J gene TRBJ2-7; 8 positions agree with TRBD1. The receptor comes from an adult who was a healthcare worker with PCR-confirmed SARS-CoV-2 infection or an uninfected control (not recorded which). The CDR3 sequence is CSARVADRVSYEQYF. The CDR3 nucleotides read TGCAGTGCTAGAGTGGCGGACAGGGTTTCCTACGAGCAGTACTTC.